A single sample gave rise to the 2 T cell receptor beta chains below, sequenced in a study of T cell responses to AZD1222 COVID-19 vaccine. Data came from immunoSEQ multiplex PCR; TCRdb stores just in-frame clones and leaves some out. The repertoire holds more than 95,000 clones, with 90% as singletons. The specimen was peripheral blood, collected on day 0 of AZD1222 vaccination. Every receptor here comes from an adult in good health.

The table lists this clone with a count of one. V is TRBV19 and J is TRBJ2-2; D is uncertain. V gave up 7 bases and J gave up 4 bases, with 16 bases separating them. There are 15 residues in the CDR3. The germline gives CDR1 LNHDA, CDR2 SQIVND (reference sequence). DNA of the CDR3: TGTGCCAGTACTCCCGCGTGGTCGAGCACCGGGGAGCTGTTTTTT. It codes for CASTPAWSSTGELFF.

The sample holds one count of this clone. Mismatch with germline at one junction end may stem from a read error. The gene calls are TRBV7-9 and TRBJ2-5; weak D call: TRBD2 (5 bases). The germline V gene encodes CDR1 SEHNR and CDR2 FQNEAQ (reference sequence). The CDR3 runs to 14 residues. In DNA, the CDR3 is TGTGCCAGCAGCCTAGCCGGGTACCAAGAGACCCAGTACTTC. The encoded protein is CASSLAGYQETQYF.